This T cell receptor (beta chain) emerged from a study of T cell changes during pregnancy in multiple sclerosis. Profiled with immunoSEQ multiplex PCR; TCRdb holds only in-frame clones, not every one. The sample carries fewer than 65,000 clones, about 90% recorded once. Germline CDR1 and CDR2: MGHRA and YSYEKL. This CDR3 comprises 15 residues. Trimming took 4 bases from V and 8 from J, leaving 17 bases between them. This TCR was recovered from a female donor with multiple sclerosis, enrolled in a pregnancy study. This sequence joins TRBV4-1 and TRBJ1-4; D might be TRBD1 (5 bases). The source material was CD8+ T cells from peripheral blood mononuclear cells, sampled after pregnancy. CDR3 residues: CASSREAGEWEKLFF. CDR3 nucleotides: TGCGCCAGCAGCCGAGAGGCGGGGGAATGGGAAAAACTGTTTTTT.